This T cell receptor (beta chain) is from a study of patients and donors after allogeneic stem cell transplantation. TCRdb re-called the RT-PCR reads with MiXCR, one entry per CDR3 protein. The repertoire holds hundreds of thousands of distinct CDR3 sequences, around 16% seen once, with 6% to 8% in the top ten. V dropped 0 bases and J dropped 1; count of bases not matched to a gene: 1. Germline CDR1 reads DFQATT; CDR2 reads SNEGSKA (reference sequence). The CDR3 length is 14 residues. This rearrangement joins TRBV20-1 to TRBJ1-1, with TRBD1 identical over 8 bases. Sequencing input: blood, either unsorted or a sorted T cell fraction (not recorded which). This TCR was recovered from a human donor who was either an allogeneic HSCT recipient or a stem cell or donor lymphocyte infusion donor (not recorded which). It is not recorded whose cells these are; they may come from a transplant donor. CDR3 in DNA: TGCAGTGCTAGAGATGGACAGGGGAACACTGAAGCTTTCTTT. It specifies CSARDGQGNTEAFF.